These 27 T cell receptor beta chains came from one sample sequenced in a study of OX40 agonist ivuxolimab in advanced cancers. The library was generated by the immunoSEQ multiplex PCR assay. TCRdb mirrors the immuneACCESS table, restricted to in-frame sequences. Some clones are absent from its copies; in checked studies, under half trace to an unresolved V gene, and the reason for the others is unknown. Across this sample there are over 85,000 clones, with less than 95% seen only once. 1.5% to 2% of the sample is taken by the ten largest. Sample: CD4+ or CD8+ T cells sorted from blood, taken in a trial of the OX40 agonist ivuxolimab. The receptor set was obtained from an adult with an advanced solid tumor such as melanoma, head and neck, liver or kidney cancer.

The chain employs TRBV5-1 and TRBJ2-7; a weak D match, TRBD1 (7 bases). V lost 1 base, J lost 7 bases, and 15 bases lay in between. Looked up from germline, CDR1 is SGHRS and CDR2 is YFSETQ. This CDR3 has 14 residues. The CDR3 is CASSLRTGEEEQYF. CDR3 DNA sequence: TGCGCCAGCAGCTTGCGAACAGGGGAGGAGGAGCAGTACTTC.

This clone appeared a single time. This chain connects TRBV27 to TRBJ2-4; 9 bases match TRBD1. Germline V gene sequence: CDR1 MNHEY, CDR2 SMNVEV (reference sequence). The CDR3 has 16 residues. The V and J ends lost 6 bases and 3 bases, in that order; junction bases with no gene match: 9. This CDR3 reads CASRKQGADGKNIQYF. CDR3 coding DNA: TGTGCCAGCAGAAAACAGGGGGCGGATGGCAAAAACATTCAGTACTTC.

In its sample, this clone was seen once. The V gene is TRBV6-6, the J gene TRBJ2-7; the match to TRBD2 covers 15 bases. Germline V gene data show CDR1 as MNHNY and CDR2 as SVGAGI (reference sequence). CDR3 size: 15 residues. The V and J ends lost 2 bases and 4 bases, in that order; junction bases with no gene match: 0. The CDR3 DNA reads TGTGCCAGCAGTTACGGGACTAGCGGGAGGTACGAGCAGTACTTC. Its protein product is CASSYGTSGRYEQYF.

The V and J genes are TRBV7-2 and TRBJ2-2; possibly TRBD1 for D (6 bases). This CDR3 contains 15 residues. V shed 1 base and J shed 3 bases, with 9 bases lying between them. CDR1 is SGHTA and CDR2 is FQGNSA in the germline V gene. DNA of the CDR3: TGTGCCAGCAGCTTAGACAGGGTAGACACCGGGGAGCTGTTTTTT. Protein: CASSLDRVDTGELFF.

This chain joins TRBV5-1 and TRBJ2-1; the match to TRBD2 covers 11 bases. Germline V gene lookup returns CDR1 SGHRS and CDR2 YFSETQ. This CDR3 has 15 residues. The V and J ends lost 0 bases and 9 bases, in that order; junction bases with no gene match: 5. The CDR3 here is CASSLGLAGWAEQFF. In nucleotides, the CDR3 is TGCGCCAGCAGCTTGGGACTAGCGGGATGGGCTGAGCAGTTCTTC. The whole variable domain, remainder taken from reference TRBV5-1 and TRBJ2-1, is KAGVTQTPRYLIKTRGQQVTLSCSPISGHRSVSWYQQTPGQGLQFLFEYFSETQRNKGNFPGRFSGRQFSNSRSEMNVSTLELGDSALYLCASSLGLAGWAEQFFGPGTRLTVL.

The CDR3 loop reads CASSYTPGTGQETQYF. For the CDR3, the DNA is TGTGCCAGCAGTTACACCCCGGGGACAGGTCAAGAGACCCAGTACTTC. This chain uses TRBV6-6 with TRBJ2-5; 8 nucleotides agree with TRBD1. CDR3 length: 16 residues. Per the germline V gene, CDR1 is MNHNY and CDR2 is SVGAGI (reference sequence). V was clipped by 2 bases and J by 2 bases; unmatched bases: 7.

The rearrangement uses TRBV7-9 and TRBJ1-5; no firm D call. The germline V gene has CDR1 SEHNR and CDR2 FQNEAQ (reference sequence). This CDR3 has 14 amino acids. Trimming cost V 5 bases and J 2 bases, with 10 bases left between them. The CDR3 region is CASSRLAGNQPQHF. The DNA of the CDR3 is TGTGCCAGCAGCCGACTGGCTGGCAATCAGCCCCAGCATTTT.

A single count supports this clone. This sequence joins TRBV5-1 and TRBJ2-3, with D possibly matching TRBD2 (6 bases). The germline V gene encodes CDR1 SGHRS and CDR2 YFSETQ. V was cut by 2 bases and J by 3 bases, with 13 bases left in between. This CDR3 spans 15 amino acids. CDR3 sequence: CASSFRVGGTDTQYF. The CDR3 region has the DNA TGCGCCAGCAGCTTCAGGGTTGGAGGGACAGATACGCAGTATTTT.

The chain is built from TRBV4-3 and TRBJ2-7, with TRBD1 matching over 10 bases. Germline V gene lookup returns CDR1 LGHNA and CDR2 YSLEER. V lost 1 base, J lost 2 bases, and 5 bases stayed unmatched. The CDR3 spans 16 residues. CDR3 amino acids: CASSQAPGQGTYEQYF. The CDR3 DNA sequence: TGCGCCAGCAGCCAAGCTCCGGGACAGGGGACCTACGAGCAGTACTTC.

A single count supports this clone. CDR3 region: CASSLRGGSGANVLTF. The CDR3 nucleotides are TGTGCCAGCAGCTTAAGGGGCGGCTCTGGGGCCAACGTCCTGACTTTC. The V call is TRBV4-2, the J call TRBJ2-6, with D possibly TRBD1 on 5 matching bases. There are 16 residues in the CDR3. Germline loops: CDR1 LGHNA, CDR2 YNFKEQ. V was trimmed by 5 bases and J by 0 bases, leaving 11 bases between them.

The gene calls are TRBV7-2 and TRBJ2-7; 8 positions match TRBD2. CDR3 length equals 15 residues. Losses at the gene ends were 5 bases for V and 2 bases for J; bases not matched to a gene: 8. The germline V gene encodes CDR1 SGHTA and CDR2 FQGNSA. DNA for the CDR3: TGTGCCAGCAGCCGAACCAGCGGGGGACCCTACGAGCAGTACTTC. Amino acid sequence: CASSRTSGGPYEQYF. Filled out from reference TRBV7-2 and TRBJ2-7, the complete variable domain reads GAGVSQSPSNKVTEKGKDVELRCDPISGHTALYWYRQSLGQGLEFLIYFQGNSAPDKSGLPSDRFSAERTGGSVSTLTIQRTQQEDSAVYLCASSRTSGGPYEQYFGPGTRLTVT.

CDR3 nucleotide sequence: TGTGCCAGCAGCTTAGGTAGCGGGGGATGGGAGACCCAGTACTTC. It yields the protein CASSLGSGGWETQYF. The chain couples TRBV7-2 to TRBJ2-5; TRBD2 matches at 9 bases. CDR3 length equals 15 residues. Germline V gene sequence: CDR1 SGHTA, CDR2 FQGNSA. V lost 1 base to trimming and J lost 5 bases; unmatched junction nucleotides: 5.

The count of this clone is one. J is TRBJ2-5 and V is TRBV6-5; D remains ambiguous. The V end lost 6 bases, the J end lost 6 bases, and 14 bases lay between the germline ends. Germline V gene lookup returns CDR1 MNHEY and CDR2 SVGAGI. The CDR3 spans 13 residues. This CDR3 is CASSFDVSQTQYF. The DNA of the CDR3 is TGTGCCAGCAGCTTCGACGTCTCTCAGACCCAGTACTTC.

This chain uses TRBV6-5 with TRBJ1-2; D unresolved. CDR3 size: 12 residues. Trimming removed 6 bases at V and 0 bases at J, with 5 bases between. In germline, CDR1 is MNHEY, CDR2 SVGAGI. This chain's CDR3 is CASRETNYGYTF. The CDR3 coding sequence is TGTGCCAGCAGGGAGACTAACTATGGCTACACCTTC.

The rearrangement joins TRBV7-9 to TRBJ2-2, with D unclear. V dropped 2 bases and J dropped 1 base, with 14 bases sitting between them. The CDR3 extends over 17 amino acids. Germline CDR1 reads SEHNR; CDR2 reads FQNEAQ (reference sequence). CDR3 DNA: TGTGCCAGCAGCTTAAATCGCGCAACAAGGAACACCGGGGAGCTGTTTTTT. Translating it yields CASSLNRATRNTGELFF.

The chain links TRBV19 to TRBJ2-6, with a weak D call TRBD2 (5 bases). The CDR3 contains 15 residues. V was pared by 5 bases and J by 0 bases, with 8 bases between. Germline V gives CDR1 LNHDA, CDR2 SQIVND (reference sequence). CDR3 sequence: CASSEGLSGANVLTF. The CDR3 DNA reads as TGTGCCAGTAGTGAGGGCCTCTCTGGGGCCAACGTCCTGACTTTC.

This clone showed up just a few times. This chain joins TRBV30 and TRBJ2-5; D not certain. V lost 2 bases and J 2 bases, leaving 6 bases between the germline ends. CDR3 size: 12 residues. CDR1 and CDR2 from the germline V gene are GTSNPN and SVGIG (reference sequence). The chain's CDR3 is CAWSSFQETQYF. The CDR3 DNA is TGTGCCTGGAGTAGCTTTCAAGAGACCCAGTACTTC. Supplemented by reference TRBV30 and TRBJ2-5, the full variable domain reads SQTIHQWPATLVQPVGSPLSLECTVEGTSNPNLYWYRQAAGRGLQLLFYSVGIGQISSEVPQNLSASRPQDRQFILSSKKLLLSDSGFYLCAWSSFQETQYFGPGTRLLVL.

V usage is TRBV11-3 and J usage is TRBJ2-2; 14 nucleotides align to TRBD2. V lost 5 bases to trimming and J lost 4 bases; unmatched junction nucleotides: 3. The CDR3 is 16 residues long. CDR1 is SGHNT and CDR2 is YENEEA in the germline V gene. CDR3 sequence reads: CASSPGLAGGTGELFF. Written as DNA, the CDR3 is TGTGCCAGCAGCCCCGGACTAGCGGGGGGCACCGGGGAGCTGTTTTTT.

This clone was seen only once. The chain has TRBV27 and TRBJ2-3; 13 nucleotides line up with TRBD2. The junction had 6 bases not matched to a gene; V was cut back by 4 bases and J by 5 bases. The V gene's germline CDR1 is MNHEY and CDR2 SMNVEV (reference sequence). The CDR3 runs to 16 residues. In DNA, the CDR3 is TGTGCCAGCAGTTCCTGGACTAGCGGGAGAAAAGATACGCAGTATTTT. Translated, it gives CASSSWTSGRKDTQYF.

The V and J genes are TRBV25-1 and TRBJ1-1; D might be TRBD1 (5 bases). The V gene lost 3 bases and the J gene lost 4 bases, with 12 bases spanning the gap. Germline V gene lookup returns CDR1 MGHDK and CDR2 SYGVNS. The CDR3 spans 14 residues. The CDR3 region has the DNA TGTGCCAGCAGTGAGGCCAGGGTCGGCACTGAAGCTTTCTTT. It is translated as CASSEARVGTEAFF.

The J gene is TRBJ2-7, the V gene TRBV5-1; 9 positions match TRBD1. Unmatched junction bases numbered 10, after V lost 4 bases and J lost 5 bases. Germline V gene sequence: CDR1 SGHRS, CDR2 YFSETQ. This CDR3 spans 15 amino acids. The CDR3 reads CASSPQGANGDEQYF. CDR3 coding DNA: TGCGCCAGCAGCCCACAGGGGGCCAATGGGGACGAGCAGTACTTC.

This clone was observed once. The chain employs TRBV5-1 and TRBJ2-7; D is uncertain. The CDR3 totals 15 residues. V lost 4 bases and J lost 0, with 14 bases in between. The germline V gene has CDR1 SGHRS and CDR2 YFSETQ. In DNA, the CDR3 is TGCGCCAGCAGCCTCCAGGTGTCAAGCTCCTACGAGCAGTACTTC. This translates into CASSLQVSSSYEQYF.

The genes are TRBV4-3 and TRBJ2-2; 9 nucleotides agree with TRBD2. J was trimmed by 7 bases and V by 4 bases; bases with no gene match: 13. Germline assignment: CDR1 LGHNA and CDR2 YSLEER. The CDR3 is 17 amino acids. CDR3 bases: TGCGCCAGCAGCCCAGAAGCGGCGGGAGGGCCTGACGGGGAGCTGTTTTTT. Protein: CASSPEAAGGPDGELFF.

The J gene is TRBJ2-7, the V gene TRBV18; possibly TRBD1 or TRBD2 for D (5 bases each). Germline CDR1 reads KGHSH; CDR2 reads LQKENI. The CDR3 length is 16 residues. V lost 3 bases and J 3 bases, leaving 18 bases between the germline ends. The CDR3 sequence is CASSPFFGGDLYEQYF. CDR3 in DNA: TGTGCCAGCTCACCGTTTTTTGGGGGAGACCTCTACGAGCAGTACTTC.

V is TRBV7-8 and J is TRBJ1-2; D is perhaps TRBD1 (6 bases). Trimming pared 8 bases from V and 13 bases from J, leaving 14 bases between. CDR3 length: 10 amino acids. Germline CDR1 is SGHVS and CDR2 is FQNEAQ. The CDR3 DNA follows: TGTGCCAGCGGAGCACAGGGTACCACCTTC. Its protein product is CASGAQGTTF.

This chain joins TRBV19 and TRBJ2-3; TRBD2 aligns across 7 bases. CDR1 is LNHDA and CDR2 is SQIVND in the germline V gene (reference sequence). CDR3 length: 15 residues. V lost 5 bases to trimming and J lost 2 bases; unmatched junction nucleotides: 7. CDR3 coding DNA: TGTGCCAGTAGTGCTAACCTAGCGGCCACAGATACGCAGTATTTT. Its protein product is CASSANLAATDTQYF.

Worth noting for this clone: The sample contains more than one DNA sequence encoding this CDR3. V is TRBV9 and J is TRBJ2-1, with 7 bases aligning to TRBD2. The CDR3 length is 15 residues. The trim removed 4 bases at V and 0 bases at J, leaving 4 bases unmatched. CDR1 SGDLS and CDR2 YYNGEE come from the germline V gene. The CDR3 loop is CASSPRLASYNEQFF. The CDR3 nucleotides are TGTGCCAGCAGCCCCCGACTAGCCTCCTACAATGAGCAGTTCTTC.